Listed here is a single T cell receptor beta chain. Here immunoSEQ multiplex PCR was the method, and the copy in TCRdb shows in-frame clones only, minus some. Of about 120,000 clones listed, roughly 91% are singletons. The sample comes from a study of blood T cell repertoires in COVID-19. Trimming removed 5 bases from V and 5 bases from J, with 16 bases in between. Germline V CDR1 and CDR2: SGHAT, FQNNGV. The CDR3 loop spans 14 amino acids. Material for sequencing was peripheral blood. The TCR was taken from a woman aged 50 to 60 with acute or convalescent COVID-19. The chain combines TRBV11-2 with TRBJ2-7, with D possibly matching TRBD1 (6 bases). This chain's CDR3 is CASSLNREWHEQYF. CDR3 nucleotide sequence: TGTGCCAGCAGCCTCAACAGGGAGTGGCACGAGCAGTACTTC.